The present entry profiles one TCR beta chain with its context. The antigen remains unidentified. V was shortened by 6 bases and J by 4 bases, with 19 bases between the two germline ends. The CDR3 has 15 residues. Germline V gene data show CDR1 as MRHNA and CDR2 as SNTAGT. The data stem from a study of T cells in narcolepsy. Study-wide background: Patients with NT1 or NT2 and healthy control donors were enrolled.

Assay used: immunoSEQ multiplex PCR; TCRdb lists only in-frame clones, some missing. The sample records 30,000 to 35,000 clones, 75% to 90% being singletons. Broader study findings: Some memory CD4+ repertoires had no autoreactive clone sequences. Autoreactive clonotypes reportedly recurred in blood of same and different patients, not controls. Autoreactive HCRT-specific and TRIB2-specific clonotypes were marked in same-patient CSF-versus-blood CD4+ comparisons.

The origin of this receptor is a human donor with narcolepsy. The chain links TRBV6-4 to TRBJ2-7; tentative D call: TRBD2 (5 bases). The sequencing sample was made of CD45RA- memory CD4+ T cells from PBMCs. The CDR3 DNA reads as TGTGCCAGCAGGTTACTAGTTTTGTCTCGGTACGAGCAGTACTTC. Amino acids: CASRLLVLSRYEQYF.